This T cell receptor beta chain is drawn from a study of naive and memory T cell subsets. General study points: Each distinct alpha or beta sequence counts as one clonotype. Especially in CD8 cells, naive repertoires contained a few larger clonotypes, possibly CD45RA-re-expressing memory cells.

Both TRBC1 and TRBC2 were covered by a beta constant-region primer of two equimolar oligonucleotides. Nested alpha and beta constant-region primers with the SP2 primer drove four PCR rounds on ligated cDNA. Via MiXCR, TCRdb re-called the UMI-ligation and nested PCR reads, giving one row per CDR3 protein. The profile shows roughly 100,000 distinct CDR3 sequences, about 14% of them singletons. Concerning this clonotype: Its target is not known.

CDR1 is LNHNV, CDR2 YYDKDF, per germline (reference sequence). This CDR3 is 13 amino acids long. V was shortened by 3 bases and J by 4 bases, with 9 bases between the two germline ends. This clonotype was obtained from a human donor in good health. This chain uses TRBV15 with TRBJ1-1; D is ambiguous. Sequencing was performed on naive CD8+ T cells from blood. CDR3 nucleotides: TGTGCCACCAGCAGGACAATACGCACTGAAGCTTTCTTT. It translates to CATSRTIRTEAFF.